This entry describes one T cell receptor beta chain. Its matching antigen is unknown. Here immunoSEQ multiplex PCR was the method, and the copy in TCRdb shows in-frame clones only, minus some. The profile shows 60,000 to 65,000 clones, approximately 75% of them singletons. This entry comes from a study of radiotherapy plus CTLA-4 blockade in lung cancer. Study-level points and caveats: Response was reportedly best predicted by early blood T cell clone dynamics, with interferon-beta.

With ipilimumab providing CTLA-4 blockade, focal radiation was administered to patients who had chemo-refractory metastatic non-small-cell lung cancer. The CDR3 totals 14 residues. Germline assignment: CDR1 GTSNPN and CDR2 SVGIG (reference sequence). J was trimmed by 6 bases and V by 2 bases; bases with no gene match: 10. The clonotype originates from a human donor with non-small cell lung cancer who had a complete response to radiotherapy plus ipilimumab. V usage is TRBV30 and J usage is TRBJ2-7, with TRBD2 matching 7 bases. The material sequenced was peripheral blood, taken from a patient treated with radiotherapy plus ipilimumab. CDR3: CAWSKPGLTGEQYF. The DNA of the CDR3 is TGTGCCTGGAGTAAACCGGGACTAACGGGCGAGCAGTACTTC.